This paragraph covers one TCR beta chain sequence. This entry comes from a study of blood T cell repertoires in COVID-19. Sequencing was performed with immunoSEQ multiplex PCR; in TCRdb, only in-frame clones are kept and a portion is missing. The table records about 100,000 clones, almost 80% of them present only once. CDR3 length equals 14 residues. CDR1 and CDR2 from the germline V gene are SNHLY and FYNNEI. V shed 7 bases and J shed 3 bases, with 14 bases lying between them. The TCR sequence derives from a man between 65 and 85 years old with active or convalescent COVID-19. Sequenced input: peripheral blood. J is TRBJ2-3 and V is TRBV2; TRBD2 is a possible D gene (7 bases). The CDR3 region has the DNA TGTGCCAGCACTGGACTAGGGGGTACAGATACGCAGTATTTT. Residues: CASTGLGGTDTQYF.